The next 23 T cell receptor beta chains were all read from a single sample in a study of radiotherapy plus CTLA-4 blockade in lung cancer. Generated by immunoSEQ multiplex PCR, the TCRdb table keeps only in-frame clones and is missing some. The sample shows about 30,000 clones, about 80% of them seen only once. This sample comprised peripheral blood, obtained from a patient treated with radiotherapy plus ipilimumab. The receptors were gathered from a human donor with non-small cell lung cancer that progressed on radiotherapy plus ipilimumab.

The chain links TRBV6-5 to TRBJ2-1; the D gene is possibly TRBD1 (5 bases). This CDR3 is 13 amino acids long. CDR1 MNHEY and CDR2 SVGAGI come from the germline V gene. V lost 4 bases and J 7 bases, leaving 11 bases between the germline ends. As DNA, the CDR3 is TGTGCCAGCAGTTCCCCAGGGCTGAATGAGCAGTTCTTC. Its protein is CASSSPGLNEQFF.

The CDR3, as DNA: TGCGCCAGCAGCCTAGGACGGACTAGCGGATTATACAATGAGCAGTTCTTC. Its protein is CASSLGRTSGLYNEQFF. The V and J genes are TRBV5-1 and TRBJ2-1, with 10 positions matching TRBD2. Per the germline V gene, CDR1 is SGHRS and CDR2 is YFSETQ. Trimming at V came to 4 bases and at J to 4 bases, leaving 11 bases not matched to a gene. The CDR3 loop spans 17 amino acids.

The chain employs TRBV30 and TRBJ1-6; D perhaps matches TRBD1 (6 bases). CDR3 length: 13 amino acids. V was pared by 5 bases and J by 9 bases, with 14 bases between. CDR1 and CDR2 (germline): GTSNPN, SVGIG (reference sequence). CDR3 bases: TGTGCCTGGTCTAGGGACACACGTTCACCCCTCCACTTT. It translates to CAWSRDTRSPLHF.

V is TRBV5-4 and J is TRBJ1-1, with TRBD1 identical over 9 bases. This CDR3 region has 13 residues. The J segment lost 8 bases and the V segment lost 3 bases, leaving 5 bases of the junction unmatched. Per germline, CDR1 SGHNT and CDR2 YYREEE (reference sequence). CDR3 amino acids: CASSSRTGVEAFF. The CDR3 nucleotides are TGTGCCAGCAGCTCGCGGACAGGGGTAGAAGCTTTCTTT.

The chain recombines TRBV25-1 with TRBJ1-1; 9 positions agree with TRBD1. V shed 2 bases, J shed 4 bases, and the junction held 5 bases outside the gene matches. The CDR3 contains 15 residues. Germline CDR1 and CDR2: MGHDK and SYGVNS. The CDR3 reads CASSEAQGAPTEAFF. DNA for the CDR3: TGTGCCAGCAGTGAAGCACAGGGGGCTCCCACTGAAGCTTTCTTT.

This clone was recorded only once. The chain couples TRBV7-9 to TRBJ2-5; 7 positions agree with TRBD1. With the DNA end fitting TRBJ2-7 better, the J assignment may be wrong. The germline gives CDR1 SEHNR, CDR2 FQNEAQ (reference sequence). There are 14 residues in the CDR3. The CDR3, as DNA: TGTGCCAGCAGCTCTACTGACAGGGCCCACGAGCAGTACTTC. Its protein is CASSSTDRAHEQYF.

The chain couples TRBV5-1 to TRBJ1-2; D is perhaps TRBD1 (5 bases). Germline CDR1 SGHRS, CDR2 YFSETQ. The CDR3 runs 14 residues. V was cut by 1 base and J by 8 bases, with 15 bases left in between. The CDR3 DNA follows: TGCGCCAGCAGCTTGACGGCAGGGAATGGGGGCTACACCTTC. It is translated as CASSLTAGNGGYTF.

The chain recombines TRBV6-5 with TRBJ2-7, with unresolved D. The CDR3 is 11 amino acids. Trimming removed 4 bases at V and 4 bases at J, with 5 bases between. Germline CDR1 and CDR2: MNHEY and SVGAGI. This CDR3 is CASSFQYEQYF. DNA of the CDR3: TGTGCCAGCAGTTTCCAATACGAGCAGTACTTC.

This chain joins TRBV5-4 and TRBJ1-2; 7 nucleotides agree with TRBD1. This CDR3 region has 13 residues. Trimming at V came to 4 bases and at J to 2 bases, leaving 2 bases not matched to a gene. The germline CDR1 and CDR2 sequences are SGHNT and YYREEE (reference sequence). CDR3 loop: CASSTDRNYGYTF. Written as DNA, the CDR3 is TGTGCCAGCAGCACGGACAGGAACTATGGCTACACCTTC. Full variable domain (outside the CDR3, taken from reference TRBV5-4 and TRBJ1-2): ETGVTQSPTHLIKTRGQQVTLRCSSQSGHNTVSWYQQALGQGPQFIFQYYREEENGRGNFPPRFSGLQFPNYSSELNVNALELDDSALYLCASSTDRNYGYTFGSGTRLTVV.

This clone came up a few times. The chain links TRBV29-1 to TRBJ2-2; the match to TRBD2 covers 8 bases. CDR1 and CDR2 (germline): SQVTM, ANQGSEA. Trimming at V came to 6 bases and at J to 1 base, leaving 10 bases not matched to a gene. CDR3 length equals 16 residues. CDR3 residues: CSVLRTGRENTGELFF. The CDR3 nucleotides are TGCAGCGTCCTCCGAACCGGGAGGGAGAACACCGGGGAGCTGTTTTTT.

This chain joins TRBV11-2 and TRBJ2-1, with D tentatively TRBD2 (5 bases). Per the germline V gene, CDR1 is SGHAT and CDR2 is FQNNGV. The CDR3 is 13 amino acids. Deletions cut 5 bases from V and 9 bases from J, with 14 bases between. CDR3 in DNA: TGTGCCAGCAGCCCCACGGGGTTGGGTGAGCAGTTCTTC. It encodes CASSPTGLGEQFF.

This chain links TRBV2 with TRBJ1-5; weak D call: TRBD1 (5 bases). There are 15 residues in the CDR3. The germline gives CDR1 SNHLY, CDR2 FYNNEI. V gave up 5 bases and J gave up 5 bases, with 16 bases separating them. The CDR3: CASSRSGGKDQPQHF. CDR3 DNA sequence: TGTGCCAGCAGTCGTTCTGGGGGTAAGGATCAGCCCCAGCATTTT.

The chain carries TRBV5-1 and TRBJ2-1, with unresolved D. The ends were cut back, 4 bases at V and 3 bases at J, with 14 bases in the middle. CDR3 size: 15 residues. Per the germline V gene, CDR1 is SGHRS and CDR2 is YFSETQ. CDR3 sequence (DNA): TGCGCCAGCAGCCCCGGGTTAACCAACTACAATGAGCAGTTCTTC. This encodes CASSPGLTNYNEQFF.

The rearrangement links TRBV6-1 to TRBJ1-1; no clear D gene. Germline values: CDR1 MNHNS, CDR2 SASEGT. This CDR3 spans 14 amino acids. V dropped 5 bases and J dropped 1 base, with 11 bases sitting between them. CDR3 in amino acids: CASSPRNPNTEAFF. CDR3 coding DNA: TGTGCCAGCAGTCCCCGCAACCCGAACACTGAAGCTTTCTTT.

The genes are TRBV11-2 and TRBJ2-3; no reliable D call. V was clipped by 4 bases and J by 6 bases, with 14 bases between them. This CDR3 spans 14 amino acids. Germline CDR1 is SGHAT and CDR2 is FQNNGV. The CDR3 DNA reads TGTGCCAGCAGCTCACCCTATGCAGTGGATACGCAGTATTTT. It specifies CASSSPYAVDTQYF.

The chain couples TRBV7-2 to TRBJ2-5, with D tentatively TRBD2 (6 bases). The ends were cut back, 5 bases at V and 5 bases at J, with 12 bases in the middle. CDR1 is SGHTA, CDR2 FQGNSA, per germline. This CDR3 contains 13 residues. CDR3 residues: CASSARAGETQYF. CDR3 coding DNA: TGTGCCAGCAGCGCCAGGGCGGGGGAGACCCAGTACTTC.

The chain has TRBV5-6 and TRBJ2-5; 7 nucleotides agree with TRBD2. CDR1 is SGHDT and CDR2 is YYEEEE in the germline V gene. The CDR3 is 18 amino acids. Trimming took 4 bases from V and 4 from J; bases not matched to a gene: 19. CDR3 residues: CASSRLRGGKDWAETQYF. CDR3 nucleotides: TGTGCCAGCAGCCGCCTTCGGGGAGGGAAGGATTGGGCAGAGACCCAGTACTTC. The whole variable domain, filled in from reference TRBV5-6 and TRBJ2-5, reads DAGVTQSPTHLIKTRGQQVTLRCSPKSGHDTVSWYQQALGQGPQFIFQYYEEEERQRGNFPDRFSGHQFPNYSSELNVNALLLGDSALYLCASSRLRGGKDWAETQYFGPGTRLLVL.

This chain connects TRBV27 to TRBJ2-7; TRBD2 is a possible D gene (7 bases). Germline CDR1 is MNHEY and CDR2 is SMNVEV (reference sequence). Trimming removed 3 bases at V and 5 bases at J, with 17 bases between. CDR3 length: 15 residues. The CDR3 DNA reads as TGTGCCAGCAGTTTGGCGTGGGGGGGCTCGAACGAGCAGTACTTC. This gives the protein CASSLAWGGSNEQYF.

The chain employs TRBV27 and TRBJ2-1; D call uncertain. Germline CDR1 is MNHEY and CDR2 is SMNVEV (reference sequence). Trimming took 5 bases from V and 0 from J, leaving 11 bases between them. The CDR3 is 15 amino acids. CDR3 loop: CASSGSWGSYNEQFF. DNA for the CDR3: TGTGCCAGCAGTGGCAGTTGGGGCTCCTACAATGAGCAGTTCTTC.

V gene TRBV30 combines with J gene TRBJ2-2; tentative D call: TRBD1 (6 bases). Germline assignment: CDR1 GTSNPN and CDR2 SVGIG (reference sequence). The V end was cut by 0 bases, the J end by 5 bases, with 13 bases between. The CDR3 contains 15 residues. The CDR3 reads CAWSVLGHLTGELFF. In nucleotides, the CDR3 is TGTGCCTGGAGTGTACTGGGACACCTTACCGGGGAGCTGTTTTTT.

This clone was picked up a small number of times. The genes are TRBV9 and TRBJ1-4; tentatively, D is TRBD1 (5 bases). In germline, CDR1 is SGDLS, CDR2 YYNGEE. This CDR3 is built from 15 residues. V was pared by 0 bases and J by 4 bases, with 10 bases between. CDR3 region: CASSVGGKSNEKLFF. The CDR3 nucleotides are TGTGCCAGCAGCGTAGGGGGGAAGAGTAATGAAAAACTGTTTTTT.

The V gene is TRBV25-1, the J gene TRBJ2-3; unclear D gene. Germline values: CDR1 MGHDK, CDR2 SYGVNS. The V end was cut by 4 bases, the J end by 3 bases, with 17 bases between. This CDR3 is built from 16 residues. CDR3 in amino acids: CASSGVLRLGTDTQYF. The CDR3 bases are TGTGCCAGCAGTGGAGTCCTGAGACTGGGGACAGATACGCAGTATTTT.

CDR3 coding DNA: TGTGCCAGCAGTTACCGAGAAGGAGGGACTGAAGCTTTCTTT. It is translated as CASSYREGGTEAFF. This chain uses TRBV6-5 with TRBJ1-1; unclear D gene. The CDR3 runs 14 residues. V was shortened by 2 bases and J by 5 bases, with 12 bases between the two germline ends. Germline V gene data show CDR1 as MNHEY and CDR2 as SVGAGI.